This T cell receptor (beta chain) was documented in a study of cytomegalovirus exposure and HLA in healthy donors. Study-level findings and limits: TCR beta V segments were, for the most part, productive about 87% or about 30% of the time in an earlier analysis. TCR association rates varied by HLA locus in a later analysis, with DRB1 highest and HLA-C lowest.

The PCR contained 60 Vbeta and 13 Jbeta primers. Using immunoSEQ multiplex PCR, the repertoire was profiled, and TCRdb retains in-frame clones only, with some absent. The sample carries roughly 200,000 clones, approximately 79% recorded once. Trimming removed 7 bases from V and 6 bases from J; junction bases left unmatched: 14. Germline CDR1 is SGHTA and CDR2 is FQGNSA. The CDR3 runs 16 residues. To note about this clone: Its matching antigen is unknown.

The chain employs TRBV7-2 and TRBJ2-3; TRBD2 matches 9 bases. The sequencing sample was made of PBMCs. This receptor was obtained from a man aged 45-60 years in good health and CMV-seronegative. The CDR3 DNA is TGTGCCAGCACCCCTAAAGCGGGAGGCCTGGGGGATACGCAGTATTTT. This translates into CASTPKAGGLGDTQYF.